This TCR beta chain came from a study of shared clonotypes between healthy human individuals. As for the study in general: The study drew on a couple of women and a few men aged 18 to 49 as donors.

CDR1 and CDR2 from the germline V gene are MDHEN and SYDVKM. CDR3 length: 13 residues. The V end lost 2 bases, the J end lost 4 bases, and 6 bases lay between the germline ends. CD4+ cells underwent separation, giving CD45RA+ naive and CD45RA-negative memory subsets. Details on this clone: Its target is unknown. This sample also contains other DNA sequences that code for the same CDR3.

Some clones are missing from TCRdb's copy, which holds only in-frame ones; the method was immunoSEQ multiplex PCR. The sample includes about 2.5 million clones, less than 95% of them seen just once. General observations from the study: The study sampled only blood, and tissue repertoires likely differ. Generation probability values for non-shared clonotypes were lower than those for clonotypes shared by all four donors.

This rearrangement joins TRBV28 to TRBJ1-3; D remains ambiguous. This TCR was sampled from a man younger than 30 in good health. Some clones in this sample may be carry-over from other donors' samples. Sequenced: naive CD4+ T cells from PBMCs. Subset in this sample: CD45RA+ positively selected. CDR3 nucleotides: TGTGCCAGCAGTTTAGCGGCGGGAAACACCATATATTTT. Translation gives CASSLAAGNTIYF.